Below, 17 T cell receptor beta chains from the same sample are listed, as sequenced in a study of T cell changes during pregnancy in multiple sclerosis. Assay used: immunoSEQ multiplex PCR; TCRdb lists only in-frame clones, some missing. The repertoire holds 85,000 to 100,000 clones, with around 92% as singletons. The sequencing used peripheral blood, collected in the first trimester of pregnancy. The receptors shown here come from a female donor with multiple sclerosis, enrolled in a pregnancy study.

CDR3 in amino acids: CSASSNNEQFF. The CDR3 DNA reads as TGCAGTGCTAGTTCTAACAATGAGCAGTTCTTC. The chain links TRBV20-1 to TRBJ2-1; D unresolved. The germline V gene encodes CDR1 DFQATT and CDR2 SNEGSKA (reference sequence). V was clipped by 3 bases and J by 5 bases, with 5 bases between them. CDR3 size: 11 residues.

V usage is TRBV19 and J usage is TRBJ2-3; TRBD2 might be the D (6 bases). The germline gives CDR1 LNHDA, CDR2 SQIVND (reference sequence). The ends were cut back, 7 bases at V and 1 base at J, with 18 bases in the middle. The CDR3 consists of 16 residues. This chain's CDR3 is CASTPGGGSGTDTQYF. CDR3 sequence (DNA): TGTGCCAGTACTCCAGGTGGAGGGTCTGGCACAGATACGCAGTATTTT.

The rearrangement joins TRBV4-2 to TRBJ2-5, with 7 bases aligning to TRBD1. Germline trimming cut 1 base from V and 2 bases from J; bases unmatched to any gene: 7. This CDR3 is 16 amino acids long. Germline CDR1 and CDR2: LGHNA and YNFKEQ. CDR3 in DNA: TGTGCCAGCAGCCAAGGCATCGGACAGGAACAAGAGACCCAGTACTTC. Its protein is CASSQGIGQEQETQYF.

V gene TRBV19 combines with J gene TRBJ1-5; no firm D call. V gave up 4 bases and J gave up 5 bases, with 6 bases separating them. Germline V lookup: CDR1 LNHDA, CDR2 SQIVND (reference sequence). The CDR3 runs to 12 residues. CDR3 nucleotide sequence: TGTGCCAGTAGTACCCTTTATCAGCCCCAGCATTTT. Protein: CASSTLYQPQHF.

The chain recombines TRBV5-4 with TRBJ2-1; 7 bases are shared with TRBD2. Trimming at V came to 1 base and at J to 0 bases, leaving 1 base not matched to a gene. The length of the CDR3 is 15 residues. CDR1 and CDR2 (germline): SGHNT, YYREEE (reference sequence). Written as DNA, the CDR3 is TGTGCCAGCAGCTTGCCTAGCGGCTCCTACAATGAGCAGTTCTTC. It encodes CASSLPSGSYNEQFF.

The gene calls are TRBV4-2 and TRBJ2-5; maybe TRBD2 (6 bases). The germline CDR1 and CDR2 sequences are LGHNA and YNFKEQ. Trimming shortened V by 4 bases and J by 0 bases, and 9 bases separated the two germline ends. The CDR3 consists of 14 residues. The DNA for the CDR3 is TGTGCCAGCAGCCCCCGGGACTACCAAGAGACCCAGTACTTC. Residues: CASSPRDYQETQYF.

The CDR3 is CSVEPTGLEQFF. CDR3 bases: TGCAGCGTTGAGCCTACAGGGCTTGAGCAGTTCTTC. This chain joins TRBV29-1 and TRBJ2-1, with a possible D match to TRBD1 (6 bases). V was trimmed by 3 bases and J by 9 bases, leaving 12 bases between them. CDR3 size: 12 residues. Germline assignment: CDR1 SQVTM and CDR2 ANQGSEA.

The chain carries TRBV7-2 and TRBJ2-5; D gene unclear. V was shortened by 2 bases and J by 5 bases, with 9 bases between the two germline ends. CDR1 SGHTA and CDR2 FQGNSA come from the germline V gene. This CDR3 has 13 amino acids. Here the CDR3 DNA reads TGTGCCAGCAGCTTACAGGTTCGGGAGACCCAGTACTTC. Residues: CASSLQVRETQYF.

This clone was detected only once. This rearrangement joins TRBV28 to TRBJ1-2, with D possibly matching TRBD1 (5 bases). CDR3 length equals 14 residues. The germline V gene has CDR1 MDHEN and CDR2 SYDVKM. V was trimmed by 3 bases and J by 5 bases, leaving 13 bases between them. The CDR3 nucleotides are TGTGCCAGCAGTTTGGGGGTGGGACTGTATGGCTACACCTTC. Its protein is CASSLGVGLYGYTF.

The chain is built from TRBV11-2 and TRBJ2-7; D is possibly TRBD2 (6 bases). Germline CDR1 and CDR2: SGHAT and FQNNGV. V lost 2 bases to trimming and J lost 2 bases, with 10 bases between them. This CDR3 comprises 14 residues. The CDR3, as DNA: TGTGCCAGCAGCTTATCTGGGGGGACCTACGAGCAGTACTTC. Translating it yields CASSLSGGTYEQYF. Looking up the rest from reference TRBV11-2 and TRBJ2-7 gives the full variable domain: EAGVAQSPRYKIIEKRQSVAFWCNPISGHATLYWYQQILGQGPKLLIQFQNNGVVDDSQLPKDRFSAERLKGVDSTLKIQPAKLEDSAVYLCASSLSGGTYEQYFGPGTRLTVT.

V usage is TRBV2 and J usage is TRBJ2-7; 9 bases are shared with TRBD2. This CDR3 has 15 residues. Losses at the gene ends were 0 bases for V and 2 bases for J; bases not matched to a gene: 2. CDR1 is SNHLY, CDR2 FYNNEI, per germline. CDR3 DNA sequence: TGTGCCAGCAGTGAAGCTAGCGGGAGAACCTACGAGCAGTACTTC. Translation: CASSEASGRTYEQYF.

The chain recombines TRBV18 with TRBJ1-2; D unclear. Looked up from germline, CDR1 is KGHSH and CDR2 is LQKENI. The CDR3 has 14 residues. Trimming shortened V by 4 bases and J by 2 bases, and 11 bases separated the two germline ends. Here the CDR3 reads CASSLDGGNYGYTF. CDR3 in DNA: TGTGCCAGCTCACTGGACGGAGGCAACTATGGCTACACCTTC. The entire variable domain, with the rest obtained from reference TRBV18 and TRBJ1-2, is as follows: NAGVMQNPRHLVRRRGQEARLRCSPMKGHSHVYWYRQLPEEGLKFMVYLQKENIIDESGMPKERFSAEFPKEGPSILRIQQVVRGDSAAYFCASSLDGGNYGYTFGSGTRLTVV.

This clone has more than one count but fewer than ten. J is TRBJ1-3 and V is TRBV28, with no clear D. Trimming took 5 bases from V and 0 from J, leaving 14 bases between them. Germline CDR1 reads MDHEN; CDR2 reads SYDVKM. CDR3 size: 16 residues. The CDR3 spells CASSPSQEASGNTIYF. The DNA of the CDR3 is TGTGCCAGCAGTCCGTCCCAAGAAGCCTCTGGAAACACCATATATTTT.

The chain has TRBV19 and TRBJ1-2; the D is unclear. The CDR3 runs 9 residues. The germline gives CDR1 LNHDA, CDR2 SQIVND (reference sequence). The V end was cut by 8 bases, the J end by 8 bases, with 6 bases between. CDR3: CASGGGYTF. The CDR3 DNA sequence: TGTGCCAGTGGCGGCGGCTACACCTTC.

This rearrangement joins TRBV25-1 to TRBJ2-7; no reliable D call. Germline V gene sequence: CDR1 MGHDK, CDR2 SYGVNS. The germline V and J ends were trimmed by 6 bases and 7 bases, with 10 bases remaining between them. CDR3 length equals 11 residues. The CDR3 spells CASSPLEEQYF. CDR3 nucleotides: TGTGCCAGCAGCCCCTTGGAGGAGCAGTACTTC.

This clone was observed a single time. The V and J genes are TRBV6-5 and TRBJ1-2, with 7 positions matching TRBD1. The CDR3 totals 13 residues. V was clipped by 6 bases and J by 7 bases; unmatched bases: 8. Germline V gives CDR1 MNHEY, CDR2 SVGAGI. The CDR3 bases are TGTGCCAGCAGACCCACAGGGGCGGGTGGCTACACCTTC. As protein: CASRPTGAGGYTF.

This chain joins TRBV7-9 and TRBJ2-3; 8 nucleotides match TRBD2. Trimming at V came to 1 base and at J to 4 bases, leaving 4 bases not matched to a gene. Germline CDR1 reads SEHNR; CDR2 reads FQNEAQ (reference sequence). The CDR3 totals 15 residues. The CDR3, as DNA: TGTGCCAGCAGCTTAGGTAGCGGGATGGCAGATACGCAGTATTTT. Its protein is CASSLGSGMADTQYF.